The 26 T cell receptor beta chains below come from one sample, sequenced in a study of cytomegalovirus exposure and HLA in healthy donors. With 60 Vbeta and 13 Jbeta primers, the PCR was carried out. The table came from immunoSEQ multiplex PCR; TCRdb's copy has only in-frame clones and leaves some out. The data hold under 200,000 clones, with approximately 81% observed a single time. The material sequenced was PBMCs. The source of these receptors is a woman between 45 and 60 years old in good health and CMV-seronegative.

This clone was detected only a few times. This sequence joins TRBV6-5 and TRBJ1-6; D not certain. The CDR3 has 13 residues. V lost 8 bases, J lost 10 bases, and 15 bases lay in between. Germline CDR1 reads MNHEY; CDR2 reads SVGAGI. The chain's CDR3 is CASQVVSNSPLHF. CDR3 in DNA: TGTGCCAGCCAAGTGGTGAGCAACTCACCCCTCCACTTT.

The chain uses TRBV29-1 and TRBJ1-1; a possible D gene is TRBD1 (6 bases). The V gene's germline CDR1 is SQVTM and CDR2 ANQGSEA. The CDR3 spans 13 residues. The V and J ends lost 1 base and 4 bases respectively, with 10 bases between them. The CDR3 coding sequence is TGCAGCGTTGAAGGGGGGCAGACCACTGAAGCTTTCTTT. It specifies CSVEGGQTTEAFF.

This chain links TRBV5-1 with TRBJ1-2; D perhaps matches TRBD1 (6 bases). The CDR3 spans 16 residues. Trimming left V 3 bases short and J 0 bases short, with 15 bases between. CDR1 is SGHRS, CDR2 YFSETQ, per germline. The CDR3 here is CASSSEGTKTNYGYTF. In DNA form, the CDR3 reads TGCGCCAGCAGCTCCGAAGGGACAAAGACTAACTATGGCTACACCTTC.

Concerning this clone: Other DNA sequences of this sample code for an identical CDR3. The chain recombines TRBV30 with TRBJ1-2, with TRBD1 matching over 7 bases. V lost 0 bases to trimming and J lost 4 bases; unmatched junction nucleotides: 2. The CDR3 has 13 amino acids. Germline values: CDR1 GTSNPN, CDR2 SVGIG (reference sequence). The CDR3 coding sequence is TGTGCCTGGAGTGTACAGGGGCCCTATGGCTACACCTTC. Encoded protein: CAWSVQGPYGYTF.

V usage is TRBV9 and J usage is TRBJ1-5; possible D gene TRBD1, 6 bases. Germline values: CDR1 SGDLS, CDR2 YYNGEE. This CDR3 contains 14 residues. Trimming took 3 bases from V and 4 from J, leaving 11 bases between them. CDR3 nucleotides: TGTGCCAGCAGCGAGGGGACAAGGAATCAGCCCCAGCATTTT. It specifies CASSEGTRNQPQHF.

This clone showed up just a few times. The chain combines TRBV6-6 with TRBJ2-2; 8 nucleotides match TRBD1. Germline CDR1 reads MNHNY; CDR2 reads SVGAGI (reference sequence). The CDR3 runs 15 residues. The J segment lost 1 base and the V segment lost 6 bases, leaving 4 bases of the junction unmatched. The CDR3: CASRRDRQNTGELFF. The CDR3 DNA follows: TGTGCCAGCAGACGGGACAGGCAGAACACCGGGGAGCTGTTTTTT.

This clone was counted a few times. The CDR3 loop reads CATSRDIQYPEQFF. The DNA for the CDR3 is TGTGCCACCAGCAGAGATATTCAGTATCCTGAGCAGTTCTTC. J is TRBJ2-1 and V is TRBV15; the D is unclear. With 0 bases removed from V and 9 bases from J, the gap between germline ends came to 12 bases. From germline, CDR1 is LNHNV and CDR2 YYDKDF (reference sequence). The CDR3 runs 14 residues.

V and J are TRBV29-1 and TRBJ1-5; 9 positions agree with TRBD1. Losses at the gene ends were 6 bases for V and 5 bases for J; bases not matched to a gene: 2. Per germline, CDR1 SQVTM and CDR2 ANQGSEA. This CDR3 has 12 residues. CDR3: CSVRTGDQPQHF. The CDR3 bases are TGCAGCGTCCGGACAGGGGATCAGCCCCAGCATTTT.

This clone was counted once. V and J are TRBV9 and TRBJ1-2; TRBD1 might be the D (6 bases). Germline CDR1 reads SGDLS; CDR2 reads YYNGEE. Trimming left V 4 bases short and J 4 bases short, with 8 bases between. CDR3 length: 12 residues. The CDR3, as DNA: TGTGCCAGCAGCCGACAGGCCTATGGCTACACCTTC. Its translation: CASSRQAYGYTF.

This chain links TRBV4-1 with TRBJ1-5, with 7 bases lining up with TRBD1. Germline loops: CDR1 MGHRA, CDR2 YSYEKL. CDR3 size: 17 residues. V gave up 0 bases and J gave up 0 bases; unmatched junction bases: 5. This chain's CDR3 is CASSQDRGQNSNQPQHF. CDR3 DNA sequence: TGCGCCAGCAGCCAAGACCGGGGACAGAATAGCAATCAGCCCCAGCATTTT.

The genes are TRBV7-2 and TRBJ2-1; D is possibly TRBD1 (5 bases). CDR3 size: 14 residues. Trimming left V 5 bases short and J 6 bases short, with 14 bases between. Germline lookup yields CDR1 SGHTA and CDR2 FQGNSA. This chain's CDR3 is CASSLDRYLNEQFF. As DNA, the CDR3 is TGTGCCAGCAGCCTTGACAGATACCTCAATGAGCAGTTCTTC.

This clone was seen just once. The CDR3 loop is CASSLSGYGYTF. In nucleotides, the CDR3 is TGTGCCAGCAGTTTATCCGGCTATGGCTACACCTTC. This sequence joins TRBV27 and TRBJ1-2; D is unclear. The CDR3 runs 12 residues. Germline V gene sequence: CDR1 MNHEY, CDR2 SMNVEV (reference sequence). V was clipped by 0 bases and J by 4 bases, with 3 bases between them.

This chain connects TRBV5-1 to TRBJ1-1; possible D gene TRBD1, 5 bases. This CDR3 region has 15 residues. Trimming removed 1 base at V and 1 base at J, with 11 bases between. From germline, CDR1 is SGHRS and CDR2 YFSETQ. In nucleotides, the CDR3 is TGCGCCAGCAGCTTGACGGCCACAGGGAACACTGAAGCTTTCTTT. Encoded protein: CASSLTATGNTEAFF.

V is TRBV5-1 and J is TRBJ2-4; weak D call: TRBD2 (5 bases). V was shortened by 0 bases and J by 1 base, with 23 bases between the two germline ends. Germline CDR1 SGHRS, CDR2 YFSETQ. The CDR3 runs 20 residues. The CDR3 loop reads CASSLESIEMEVGAKNIQYF. The CDR3 DNA reads as TGCGCCAGCAGCTTGGAATCCATTGAGATGGAGGTAGGGGCCAAAAACATTCAGTACTTC.

This chain connects TRBV21-1 to TRBJ2-2; the tabulated D call, TRBD2, remains unverified against the DNA. TRBV21-1 is termed a pseudogene. The CDR3 is 17 amino acids. DNA of the CDR3: TGTGCCAGCAACCGGAGGGAGAGGCGAGCGAACACCGGGGAGCTGTTTTTT. This codes for CASNRRERRANTGELFF.

The chain is built from TRBV6-1 and TRBJ1-6; possibly TRBD1 for D (6 bases). Germline CDR1 is MNHNS and CDR2 is SASEGT. V lost 7 bases and J 8 bases, leaving 15 bases between the germline ends. The CDR3 has 14 residues. The CDR3 sequence: CASNNRVADSPLHF. DNA of the CDR3: TGTGCCAGCAACAACAGGGTGGCCGATTCACCCCTCCACTTT.

The chain is built from TRBV4-3 and TRBJ2-1; 15 nucleotides line up with TRBD2. CDR3 length: 18 amino acids. The germline gives CDR1 LGHNA, CDR2 YSLEER. The trim removed 3 bases at V and 9 bases at J, leaving 12 bases unmatched. The DNA for the CDR3 is TGCGCCAGCAGCCAGGGTGGGACTAGCGGGAGGTGGAGGGGTGAGCAGTTCTTC. Its translation is CASSQGGTSGRWRGEQFF.

The rearrangement joins TRBV6-6 to TRBJ2-5; 9 bases agree with TRBD2. This CDR3 is built from 13 residues. CDR1 is MNHNY and CDR2 is SVGAGI in the germline V gene (reference sequence). With 0 bases clipped from V and 7 bases from J, the junction kept 0 bases outside the gene matches. The CDR3 sequence: CASSYSSGGTQYF. DNA for the CDR3: TGTGCCAGCAGTTACTCTAGCGGGGGGACCCAGTACTTC.

The rearrangement links TRBV28 to TRBJ2-7, with D unresolved. Trimming removed 6 bases at V and 5 bases at J, with 8 bases between. Germline CDR1 reads MDHEN; CDR2 reads SYDVKM. The CDR3 extends over 11 amino acids. CDR3 sequence reads: CASRQTHEQYF. Here the CDR3 DNA reads TGTGCCAGCAGACAGACCCACGAGCAGTACTTC.

V is TRBV2 and J is TRBJ2-3; D is ambiguous. CDR1 is SNHLY and CDR2 is FYNNEI in the germline V gene. Deletions cut 1 base from V and 2 bases from J, with 19 bases between. The CDR3 has 18 residues. CDR3 in DNA: TGTGCCAGCAGTGAAGTAAAATTCGTCCAGTCTCCCACAGATACGCAGTATTTT. Its protein is CASSEVKFVQSPTDTQYF. The whole variable domain, filled in from reference TRBV2 and TRBJ2-3, reads EPEVTQTPSHQVTQMGQEVILRCVPISNHLYFYWYRQILGQKVEFLVSFYNNEISEKSEIFDDQFSVERPDGSNFTLKIRSTKLEDSAMYFCASSEVKFVQSPTDTQYFGPGTRLTVL.

The chain joins TRBV6-5 to TRBJ1-2, with D perhaps TRBD1 (6 bases). The CDR3 runs to 15 residues. Germline V CDR1 and CDR2: MNHEY, SVGAGI. V dropped 7 bases and J dropped 4 bases, with 19 bases sitting between them. CDR3 in DNA: TGTGCCAGCACCCCTACGTCAGGGGCCCCCTATGGCTACACCTTC. It is translated as CASTPTSGAPYGYTF.

This chain links TRBV19 with TRBJ2-2; the D gene is possibly TRBD1 (5 bases). The CDR3 totals 15 residues. Germline V lookup: CDR1 LNHDA, CDR2 SQIVND (reference sequence). V gave up 5 bases and J gave up 3 bases, with 13 bases separating them. This chain's CDR3 is CASSVDTSYTGELFF. CDR3 bases: TGTGCCAGTAGTGTGGACACTTCTTACACCGGGGAGCTGTTTTTT. The full variable domain, completed using reference TRBV19 and TRBJ2-2, is DGGITQSPKYLFRKEGQNVTLSCEQNLNHDAMYWYRQDPGQGLRLIYYSQIVNDFQKGDIAEGYSVSREKKESFPLTVTSAQKNPTAFYLCASSVDTSYTGELFFGEGSRLTVL.

V gene TRBV7-3 combines with J gene TRBJ2-2; possibly TRBD2 for D (5 bases). The CDR3 runs 18 residues. Trimming left V 1 base short and J 1 base short, with 16 bases between. CDR1 is SGHTA, CDR2 FQGTGA, per germline. This CDR3 is CASSLKGVGRRNTGELFF. CDR3 DNA sequence: TGTGCCAGCAGCTTAAAGGGAGTTGGCAGGCGGAACACCGGGGAGCTGTTTTTT.

The chain combines TRBV10-3 with TRBJ1-1; TRBD1 matches 7 bases. This CDR3 region has 15 residues. The germline gives CDR1 ENHRY, CDR2 SYGVKD. After removal of 4 bases from V and 0 bases from J, the junction contained 5 bases not matched to a gene. The CDR3 protein is CAISVGTAMNTEAFF. The CDR3, as DNA: TGTGCCATCAGTGTAGGGACAGCCATGAACACTGAAGCTTTCTTT.

The genes are TRBV5-1 and TRBJ1-6, with TRBD1 matching over 10 bases. Germline lookup yields CDR1 SGHRS and CDR2 YFSETQ. J was trimmed by 10 bases and V by 3 bases; bases with no gene match: 7. The CDR3 has 15 residues. In nucleotides, the CDR3 is TGCGCCAGCAGCTCAAATGGACAGGGGGACTCACCCCTCCACTTT. Amino acids: CASSSNGQGDSPLHF.

The genes are TRBV28 and TRBJ1-1; possible D gene TRBD1, 6 bases. The CDR3 extends over 14 amino acids. CDR1 MDHEN and CDR2 SYDVKM come from the germline V gene. Between the trimmed V and J ends, which lost 1 base and 6 bases, there was a span of 12 bases. In DNA, the CDR3 is TGTGCCAGCAGTTTATCACAGGGTTGGGCTGAAGCTTTCTTT. This sequence encodes CASSLSQGWAEAFF.